The 27 T cell receptor beta chains presented below share a single source sample, sequenced in a study of T cells in localized non-small cell lung cancer. The table came from immunoSEQ multiplex PCR; TCRdb's copy has only in-frame clones and leaves some out. This repertoire shows 75,000 to 80,000 clones, approximately 80% found once; its top ten account for approximately 9.6%. This specimen was peripheral blood, taken before any cancer treatment. Receptors were obtained from a female donor over 55 with stage I lung adenocarcinoma.

The DNA of the CDR3 is TGTGCCAGCAGCTTAGGACAGAGGAATTCACCCCTCCACTTT. Translated, it gives CASSLGQRNSPLHF. The gene calls are TRBV7-2 and TRBJ1-6; D is possibly TRBD1 (5 bases). Trimming removed 1 base at V and 7 bases at J, with 8 bases between. The CDR3 is made up of 14 amino acids. Per germline, CDR1 SGHTA and CDR2 FQGNSA.

This sequence joins TRBV6-6 and TRBJ2-3, with 16 bases aligning to TRBD2. This CDR3 has 15 residues. In germline, CDR1 is MNHNY, CDR2 SVGAGI (reference sequence). The J segment lost 5 bases and the V segment lost 5 bases, leaving 1 base of the junction unmatched. CDR3 in amino acids: CASSGTSGGGDTQYF. The DNA for the CDR3 is TGTGCCAGCAGTGGGACTAGCGGGGGGGGAGATACGCAGTATTTT.

The chain combines TRBV7-2 with TRBJ2-3; 9 bases align to TRBD2. V lost 10 bases, J lost 4 bases, and 9 bases stayed unmatched. Germline loops: CDR1 SGHTA, CDR2 FQGNSA. This CDR3 is 14 amino acids long. The CDR3 DNA reads as TGTGCCACTCAGCCAGCGGGAGGACCAGATACGCAGTATTTT. This encodes CATQPAGGPDTQYF.

This chain joins TRBV6-4 and TRBJ2-1; no definite D call. Germline lookup yields CDR1 MRHNA and CDR2 SNTAGT. The CDR3 consists of 13 residues. Trimming cost V 2 bases and J 9 bases, with 11 bases left between them. The CDR3 coding sequence is TGTGCCAGCAGTGACCGGCCACCTGGTGAGCAGTTCTTC. It encodes CASSDRPPGEQFF.

The chain uses TRBV10-3 and TRBJ1-3, with 10 bases identical to TRBD1. Trimming removed 4 bases from V and 0 bases from J; junction bases left unmatched: 3. The CDR3 sequence is 16 residues long. The V gene's germline CDR1 is ENHRY and CDR2 SYGVKD. The CDR3 sequence is CAISVGQGVSGNTIYF. Written as DNA, the CDR3 is TGTGCCATCAGTGTCGGACAGGGGGTCTCTGGAAACACCATATATTTT.

This chain connects TRBV7-9 to TRBJ2-3; 11 positions match TRBD2. This CDR3 comprises 17 residues. V gave up 5 bases and J gave up 2 bases; unmatched junction bases: 9. CDR1 SEHNR and CDR2 FQNEAQ come from the germline V gene (reference sequence). In DNA, the CDR3 is TGTGCCAGCAGCGAAAGGGGGACTAGCGGACCCACAGATACGCAGTATTTT. Its translation: CASSERGTSGPTDTQYF.

The rearrangement links TRBV29-1 to TRBJ1-3; D is unclear. This CDR3 is 13 amino acids long. Germline CDR1 and CDR2: SQVTM and ANQGSEA. V was shortened by 3 bases and J by 2 bases, with 8 bases between the two germline ends. CDR3 loop: CSVDGSPGNTIYF. DNA for the CDR3: TGCAGCGTTGACGGGAGCCCTGGAAACACCATATATTTT.

V gene TRBV6-1 combines with J gene TRBJ1-2, with D perhaps matching TRBD1 (6 bases). This CDR3 contains 12 residues. Trimming removed 3 bases from V and 8 bases from J, with 10 bases in between. Looked up from germline, CDR1 is MNHNS and CDR2 is SASEGT. The CDR3: CASSDGGLGYTF. CDR3 sequence (DNA): TGTGCCAGCAGTGACGGGGGCCTCGGCTACACCTTC.

Points on this clone: Other nucleotide sequences in the sample specify the same CDR3. V gene TRBV7-2 combines with J gene TRBJ2-7, with D unresolved. The germline CDR1 and CDR2 sequences are SGHTA and FQGNSA. V was trimmed by 1 base and J by 6 bases, leaving 10 bases between them. The CDR3 is 13 residues long. In DNA form, the CDR3 reads TGTGCCAGCAGCTTAGTTGGGCTCGGCGAGCAGTACTTC. It is translated as CASSLVGLGEQYF.

This chain links TRBV30 with TRBJ1-2; no definite D call. The V gene lost 0 bases and the J gene lost 2 bases, with 13 bases spanning the gap. This CDR3 spans 15 amino acids. The germline gives CDR1 GTSNPN, CDR2 SVGIG (reference sequence). Written as DNA, the CDR3 is TGTGCCTGGAGTGTAACCAGAGCTCCCAACTATGGCTACACCTTC. Protein sequence: CAWSVTRAPNYGYTF. The entire variable domain, with the rest obtained from reference TRBV30 and TRBJ1-2, is as follows: SQTIHQWPATLVQPVGSPLSLECTVEGTSNPNLYWYRQAAGRGLQLLFYSVGIGQISSEVPQNLSASRPQDRQFILSSKKLLLSDSGFYLCAWSVTRAPNYGYTFGSGTRLTVV.

The genes are TRBV5-1 and TRBJ2-2; D call uncertain. The CDR3 has 14 residues. Germline CDR1 is SGHRS and CDR2 is YFSETQ. Trimming took off 4 bases at V and 4 bases at J, with 11 bases between the two ends. CDR3 region: CASSLDGSTGELFF. In DNA, the CDR3 is TGCGCCAGCAGCCTGGACGGGTCCACCGGGGAGCTGTTTTTT.

This sequence joins TRBV5-4 and TRBJ1-1; D possibly corresponds to TRBD1 (5 bases). Trimming shortened V by 0 bases and J by 4 bases, and 13 bases separated the two germline ends. The CDR3 contains 15 residues. Germline V lookup: CDR1 SGHNT, CDR2 YYREEE (reference sequence). This CDR3 reads CASSLVFGGGTEAFF. The CDR3 DNA reads as TGTGCCAGCAGCTTGGTTTTCGGTGGGGGCACTGAAGCTTTCTTT.

On this clone itself: Mismatch with germline at one junction end may stem from a read error. This sequence joins TRBV2 and TRBJ1-1; D is possibly TRBD1 (6 bases). CDR3 length: 13 residues. Germline V lookup: CDR1 SNHLY, CDR2 FYNNEI. DNA for the CDR3: TGTGCCAGCAGAGAAGGACAGCACACTGAAGCTTTCTTT. This codes for CASREGQHTEAFF.

This chain links TRBV7-9 with TRBJ2-1; 11 bases align to TRBD2. The CDR3 has 14 residues. V was pared by 8 bases and J by 7 bases, with 7 bases of the junction left unmatched. Germline V CDR1 and CDR2: SEHNR, FQNEAQ (reference sequence). CDR3 region: CASYSSGRRNEQFF. The CDR3 DNA follows: TGTGCCAGCTACTCTAGCGGGAGGAGGAATGAGCAGTTCTTC.

V usage is TRBV9 and J usage is TRBJ1-3; D remains unclear. The V gene lost 1 base and the J gene lost 4 bases, with 12 bases spanning the gap. CDR1 and CDR2 (germline): SGDLS, YYNGEE. The CDR3 totals 15 residues. The CDR3: CASSVTSQSGNTIYF. CDR3 DNA sequence: TGTGCCAGCAGCGTAACTTCGCAGTCCGGAAACACCATATATTTT.

The CDR3 here is CASSLGRQGEQYF. In DNA, the CDR3 is TGTGCCAGCAGCTTAGGGCGGCAAGGGGAGCAGTACTTC. The chain recombines TRBV11-2 with TRBJ2-7; D is unclear. This CDR3 contains 13 residues. V was shortened by 1 base and J by 7 bases, with 11 bases between the two germline ends. Per germline, CDR1 SGHAT and CDR2 FQNNGV.

This chain joins TRBV15 and TRBJ1-4; D gene unclear. This CDR3 region has 19 residues. Germline CDR1 is LNHNV and CDR2 is YYDKDF (reference sequence). V was pared by 0 bases and J by 5 bases, with 22 bases between. Here the CDR3 DNA reads TGTGCCACCAGCAGAGATGGCCGGGTCCCCCAACCAGACAATGAAAAACTGTTTTTT. This gives the protein CATSRDGRVPQPDNEKLFF.

The V gene is TRBV5-1, the J gene TRBJ2-5; 11 bases are a match to TRBD1. The CDR3 contains 16 residues. V shed 1 base, J shed 2 bases, and the junction held 4 bases outside the gene matches. Germline values: CDR1 SGHRS, CDR2 YFSETQ. The CDR3: CASSLMGQGGQETQYF. CDR3 in DNA: TGCGCCAGCAGCTTGATGGGACAGGGGGGACAAGAGACCCAGTACTTC.

This rearrangement joins TRBV10-3 to TRBJ2-5, with 9 nucleotides matching TRBD1. The length of the CDR3 is 14 residues. The germline CDR1 and CDR2 sequences are ENHRY and SYGVKD. Losses at the gene ends were 6 bases for V and 5 bases for J; bases not matched to a gene: 7. The DNA of the CDR3 is TGTGCCATCAGGACCGGGACAGGGAGCGAGACCCAGTACTTC. This gives the protein CAIRTGTGSETQYF.

With regard to this clone: Different DNA sequences within this sample yield the same CDR3. V is TRBV28 and J is TRBJ1-1; D not resolved. V lost 2 bases, J lost 1 base, and 8 bases lay in between. There are 14 residues in the CDR3. From germline, CDR1 is MDHEN and CDR2 SYDVKM. As DNA, the CDR3 is TGTGCCAGCAGTTTAATACAGTCGAACACTGAAGCTTTCTTT. This sequence encodes CASSLIQSNTEAFF. The full variable domain, completed using reference TRBV28 and TRBJ1-1, is DVKVTQSSRYLVKRTGEKVFLECVQDMDHENMFWYRQDPGLGLRLIYFSYDVKMKEKGDIPEGYSVSREKKERFSLILESASTNQTSMYLCASSLIQSNTEAFFGQGTRLTVV.

This rearrangement joins TRBV5-4 to TRBJ2-4; perhaps TRBD1 as D (6 bases). The V end lost 4 bases, the J end lost 4 bases, and 12 bases lay between the germline ends. There are 14 residues in the CDR3. Looked up from germline, CDR1 is SGHNT and CDR2 is YYREEE (reference sequence). CDR3 sequence reads: CASSPWTEKNIQYF. For the CDR3, the DNA is TGTGCCAGCAGCCCCTGGACAGAGAAAAACATTCAGTACTTC.

The CDR3 DNA follows: TGTGCCAGCAAAGGACAGATCCCCAACACTGAAGCTTTCTTT. Amino acids: CASKGQIPNTEAFF. The rearrangement links TRBV6-5 to TRBJ1-1, with a tentative D call TRBD1 (6 bases). The CDR3 covers 14 residues. The germline V and J ends were trimmed by 7 bases and 2 bases, with 14 bases remaining between them. Germline V CDR1 and CDR2: MNHEY, SVGAGI.

This clone has a single count. The rearrangement uses TRBV27 and TRBJ2-1; weak D call: TRBD2 (5 bases). The CDR3 sequence is 14 residues long. Germline lookup yields CDR1 MNHEY and CDR2 SMNVEV (reference sequence). V lost 6 bases and J lost 4, with 13 bases in between. This CDR3 is CASSRESFYNEQFF. For the CDR3, the DNA is TGTGCCAGCAGCCGGGAATCCTTTTACAATGAGCAGTTCTTC.

The chain combines TRBV4-1 with TRBJ2-7; TRBD2 might be the D (6 bases). With 0 bases removed from V and 1 base from J, the gap between germline ends came to 19 bases. Germline CDR1 reads MGHRA; CDR2 reads YSYEKL. The CDR3 is made up of 18 amino acids. The CDR3 DNA reads TGCGCCAGCAGCCAAGATGGGGATCCGGGACTCCCGTCCTACGAGCAGTACTTC. Protein: CASSQDGDPGLPSYEQYF.

V is TRBV19 and J is TRBJ2-7; D is unclear. There are 15 residues in the CDR3. V lost 3 bases to trimming and J lost 2 bases, with 14 bases between them. Germline V gene data show CDR1 as LNHDA and CDR2 as SQIVND (reference sequence). DNA for the CDR3: TGTGCCAGTAGTATCGACATAGGATCGACCTACGAGCAGTACTTC. The encoded protein is CASSIDIGSTYEQYF.

In nucleotides, the CDR3 is TGTGCCAGCAGCTTCCAGACCTACGAGCAGTACTTC. This encodes CASSFQTYEQYF. The V gene is TRBV5-6, the J gene TRBJ2-7; no clear D. This CDR3 is 12 amino acids long. The germline CDR1 and CDR2 sequences are SGHDT and YYEEEE. V lost 2 bases and J lost 2, with 5 bases in between.

This chain uses TRBV28 with TRBJ1-5; D not resolved. The CDR3 is 12 residues long. The V and J ends lost 4 bases and 7 bases respectively, with 8 bases between them. Germline loops: CDR1 MDHEN, CDR2 SYDVKM. The CDR3 region has the DNA TGTGCCAGCAGTTCGGGGAAACAGCCCCAGCATTTT. It translates to CASSSGKQPQHF. The full variable domain, completed using reference TRBV28 and TRBJ1-5, is DVKVTQSSRYLVKRTGEKVFLECVQDMDHENMFWYRQDPGLGLRLIYFSYDVKMKEKGDIPEGYSVSREKKERFSLILESASTNQTSMYLCASSSGKQPQHFGDGTRLSIL.